The TCR beta chain under discussion was sequenced for a study of OX40 agonist ivuxolimab in advanced cancers. Concerning the study at large: Ivuxolimab, which targeted the costimulatory receptor OX40 (CD134), was an agonistic, fully human IgG2 monoclonal antibody. Intravenous ivuxolimab was administered to patients every 2 weeks at six dose levels: 0.01, 0.1, 0.3, 1.5, 3 and 10 mg/kg. Among the approximately 50 dose-escalation patients, about 19 had hepatocellular carcinoma, some 15 melanoma, 9 renal cell carcinoma and 9 head and neck cancer. In the dose-escalation cohort, 82.7% of patients were male, and the mean age was approximately 60 years, with a range of 23 to 79. Patients were allowed to have had prior anti-PD-1, anti-PD-L1 or anti-CTLA-4 therapy, and approximately 43% of the dose-escalation patients had previously received checkpoint inhibitors. Partial responses occurred in three dose-escalation patients, of whom one had hepatocellular carcinoma and two had cutaneous melanoma. Peripheral TCRbeta sequencing aimed to test whether ivuxolimab altered TCR sequence diversity and caused clonal T-cell expansion. The monotherapy dose-escalation portion (N ≈ 50 patients) of the phase I ivuxolimab trial is reported in the paper. The research as a whole found: In the 0.1-3.0 mg/kg groups, partial responders were among the patients with the lowest normalized peripheral clonal expansion, particularly in CD8+ T cells. At doses of 0.1 to 3.0 mg/kg, clonal expansion of both CD4+ and CD8+ blood T cells was observed from baseline to week 6. Which antigens the clonally expanded peripheral T cells were specific for was not determined. Low levels of normalized T-cell clonal expansion were also seen in some patients who did not respond. After ivuxolimab, CD8+ T cells had more expanded clones than CD4+ T cells on average.

Sequences SGDLS (CDR1) and YYNGEE (CDR2) are obtained from the germline V gene. Trimmed from V: 4 bases; trimmed from J: 5 bases; junction bases lacking a gene match: 11. There are 17 amino acids in the CDR3, from cysteine to phenylalanine inclusive. The only DNA kept is the CDR3, 51 bases in frame from the first base. Genomic DNA was extracted from sorted cells for sequencing of the TCRbeta CDR3 region. The immunoSEQ Assay was used for sequencing of TCRbeta CDR3 regions. TCRdb holds this immuneACCESS table with in-frame rearrangements only. Some clones are missing; in checked studies, unresolved V genes explain under half, and the rest has no known cause. This sample has around 80,000 clones in its table, and around 84% of those were observed once. The ten largest clones add up to 6.6% of the sample. Patients with a history of autoimmune disease or receiving systemic immunosuppression were excluded from the trial. Peripheral blood for TCR sequencing was collected from all dose cohorts at baseline, on cycle 4 day 1, and on cycle 7 day 1. Samples came from an open-label, multicenter, first-in-human phase I dose-escalation trial of ivuxolimab. The trial enrolled adults with locally advanced or metastatic head and neck squamous cell, hepatocellular, melanoma or renal cell carcinoma. Before TCR sequencing, CD4+ T cells and CD8+ T cells were sorted from peripheral blood as separate populations.

On this clone: The antigen this receptor binds is unknown. No qualities accompany the bases; no much larger clone lies one base away.

The specimen was CD4+ or CD8+ T cells sorted from blood, collected in a trial of the OX40 agonist ivuxolimab. The receptor's source is an adult with an advanced solid tumor such as melanoma, head and neck, liver or kidney cancer. This chain joins TRBV9 to TRBJ2-3; TRBD2 matches 12 bases in the middle. CDR3 loop: CASSSRNTSGRQDTQYF. The DNA sequence is TGTGCCAGCAGCTCCCGAAATACTAGCGGGAGGCAAGATACGCAGTATTTT.